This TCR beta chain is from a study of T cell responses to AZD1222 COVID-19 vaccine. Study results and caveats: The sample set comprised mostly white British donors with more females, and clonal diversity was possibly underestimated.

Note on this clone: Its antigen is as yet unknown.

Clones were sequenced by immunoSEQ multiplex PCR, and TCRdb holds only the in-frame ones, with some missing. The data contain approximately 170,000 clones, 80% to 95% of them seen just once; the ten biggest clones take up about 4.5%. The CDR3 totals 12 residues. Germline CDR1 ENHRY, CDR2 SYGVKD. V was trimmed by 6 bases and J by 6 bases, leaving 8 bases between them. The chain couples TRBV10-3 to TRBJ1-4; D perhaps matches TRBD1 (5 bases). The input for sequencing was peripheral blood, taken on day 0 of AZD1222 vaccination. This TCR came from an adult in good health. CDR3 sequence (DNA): TGTGCCATCAGGGACAACGATGAAAAACTGTTTTTT. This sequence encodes CAIRDNDEKLFF.